This section outlines one T cell receptor (beta chain) sequence together with its context. The antigen is unknown. This specimen comes from a study of cytomegalovirus exposure and HLA in healthy donors. Regarding the study as a whole: Cytomegalovirus-associated TCR beta chains were listed, numbering some 170.

The ends were cut back, 1 base at V and 4 bases at J, with 8 bases in the middle. CDR3 length equals 14 residues. Per the germline V gene, CDR1 is SGHTA and CDR2 is FQGNSA. Everyone who donated was a healthy bone marrow donor. Amplification used 60 Vbeta primers and 13 Jbeta primers. The table came from immunoSEQ multiplex PCR; TCRdb's copy has only in-frame clones and leaves some out. The sample yields about 91,000 clones, about 70% seen once. Sequenced material: PBMCs. The V call is TRBV7-2, the J call TRBJ1-3; D call uncertain. This clonotype was sampled from a female donor in good health and CMV-seronegative. The CDR3 region has the DNA TGTGCCAGCAGCTTAGTTCAGGCGGGAAACACCATATATTTT. It yields the protein CASSLVQAGNTIYF.